The 27 T cell receptor beta chains below come from one sample, sequenced in a study of blood T cell repertoires in COVID-19. Using immunoSEQ multiplex PCR, the repertoire was profiled, and TCRdb retains in-frame clones only, with some absent. The repertoire holds some 270,000 clones, with 88% as singletons. Sequenced input: PBMCs or T cells enriched from blood (not recorded which). The source of these receptors is a woman between 40 and 50 years old who had been exposed to COVID-19.

V gene TRBV6-6 combines with J gene TRBJ1-2; 7 nucleotides agree with TRBD1. Germline CDR1 MNHNY, CDR2 SVGAGI (reference sequence). The CDR3 has 14 amino acids. V shed 6 bases, J shed 8 bases, and the junction held 12 bases outside the gene matches. The CDR3 spells CASRSGILGGGYTF. The CDR3, as DNA: TGTGCCAGCAGGTCAGGGATCCTAGGGGGCGGCTACACCTTC.

This sequence joins TRBV6-2 or TRBV6-3 and TRBJ1-5; 11 bases map to TRBD1. There are 15 residues in the CDR3. V lost 1 base and J lost 7; bases outside the gene matches: 3. Germline-derived CDR1 and CDR2 are MNHEY and SVGEGT. CDR3 protein: CASSYYGTGGQPQHF. The CDR3 DNA follows: TGTGCCAGCAGTTACTATGGGACAGGGGGACAGCCCCAGCATTTT.

CDR3 nucleotides: TGTGCCAGCAGTCCAGGGGACTATGGCTACACCTTC. It translates to CASSPGDYGYTF. The rearrangement uses TRBV28 and TRBJ1-2, with D tentatively TRBD1 (6 bases). V lost 5 bases to trimming and J lost 3 bases, with 7 bases between them. The CDR3 has 12 amino acids. Per germline, CDR1 MDHEN and CDR2 SYDVKM.

A word on this clone: The junction shows a germline mismatch at one end, possibly a read error. V is TRBV18 and J is TRBJ1-6; D gene ambiguous. The CDR3 contains 18 residues. Germline loops: CDR1 KGHSH, CDR2 LQKENI. The CDR3 DNA reads TGTGCCAGCTCACCGTCCGGTGCTACTAACATTTATATTTCACCCCTCCACTTT. Protein: CASSPSGATNIYISPLHF.

The V and J genes are TRBV11-2 and TRBJ1-2; a weak D match, TRBD1 (5 bases). This CDR3 is built from 15 residues. CDR1 and CDR2 (germline): SGHAT, FQNNGV. Trimming removed 5 bases at V and 8 bases at J, with 21 bases between. The CDR3 DNA is TGTGCCAGCAGCCCCAAGGGGAGGGGCGCAGGAGGCTACACCTTC. Translated: CASSPKGRGAGGYTF.

This rearrangement joins TRBV5-6 to TRBJ1-2; D is unresolved. Germline values: CDR1 SGHDT, CDR2 YYEEEE. This CDR3 has 14 residues. Deletions cut 4 bases from V and 8 bases from J, with 18 bases between. CDR3 residues: CASSLLDLPRGYTF. CDR3 sequence (DNA): TGTGCCAGCAGCCTCCTAGACTTGCCCCGCGGCTACACCTTC.

The chain employs TRBV11-2 and TRBJ1-3; D not certain. The CDR3 runs 15 residues. CDR1 is SGHAT and CDR2 is FQNNGV in the germline V gene. Deletions cut 0 bases from V and 0 bases from J, with 6 bases between. The CDR3 loop is CASSLEAYSGNTIYF. In nucleotides, the CDR3 is TGTGCCAGCAGCTTAGAAGCTTACTCTGGAAACACCATATATTTT.

This chain links TRBV7-9 with TRBJ2-7, with 7 nucleotides matching TRBD1. The CDR3 length is 14 residues. Looked up from germline, CDR1 is SEHNR and CDR2 is FQNEAQ (reference sequence). With 4 bases clipped from V and 0 bases from J, the junction kept 3 bases outside the gene matches. In DNA, the CDR3 is TGTGCCAGCAGCTCGGGACAGACCTCCTACGAGCAGTACTTC. This codes for CASSSGQTSYEQYF.

The chain recombines TRBV7-2 with TRBJ2-3; 7 nucleotides align to TRBD2. CDR1 is SGHTA and CDR2 is FQGNSA in the germline V gene. This CDR3 has 16 residues. Trimming removed 3 bases from V and 5 bases from J; junction bases left unmatched: 11. The CDR3 DNA is TGTGCCAGCAGCTTGATTGGACCCACGGGGGGAGATACGCAGTATTTT. It yields the protein CASSLIGPTGGDTQYF.

The rearrangement links TRBV7-9 to TRBJ1-5, with D possibly TRBD1 on 6 matching bases. V lost 5 bases, J lost 1 base, and 6 bases lay in between. CDR3 size: 13 residues. Germline V gene lookup returns CDR1 SEHNR and CDR2 FQNEAQ (reference sequence). The CDR3, as DNA: TGTGCCAGCAGCCAGGGGAGCAATCAGCCCCAGCATTTT. Amino acids: CASSQGSNQPQHF.

The genes are TRBV6-5 and TRBJ2-7, with 9 nucleotides matching TRBD1. Germline lookup yields CDR1 MNHEY and CDR2 SVGAGI. The CDR3 has 14 amino acids. The V segment lost 2 bases and the J segment 5 bases; nucleotides outside the gene matches: 4. CDR3 coding DNA: TGTGCCAGCAGTTACCGGGACAGGGAGCACGAGCAGTACTTC. It yields the protein CASSYRDREHEQYF.

The genes are TRBV28 and TRBJ2-3; TRBD2 is a possible D gene (5 bases). Per germline, CDR1 MDHEN and CDR2 SYDVKM. Trimming shortened V by 7 bases and J by 0 bases, and 14 bases separated the two germline ends. The CDR3 consists of 15 residues. The CDR3 sequence is CASMEVYISTDTQYF. The CDR3 nucleotides are TGTGCCAGCATGGAGGTTTACATTAGCACAGATACGCAGTATTTT. Looking up the rest from reference TRBV28 and TRBJ2-3 gives the full variable domain: DVKVTQSSRYLVKRTGEKVFLECVQDMDHENMFWYRQDPGLGLRLIYFSYDVKMKEKGDIPEGYSVSREKKERFSLILESASTNQTSMYLCASMEVYISTDTQYFGPGTRLTVL.

This chain uses TRBV7-2 with TRBJ1-6, with a tentative D call TRBD1 (6 bases). Germline CDR1 reads SGHTA; CDR2 reads FQGNSA. The V and J ends lost 5 bases and 7 bases respectively, with 12 bases between them. The CDR3 length is 14 residues. CDR3 amino acids: CASSPGGRNSPLHF. The CDR3 DNA reads TGTGCCAGCAGCCCGGGGGGGCGGAATTCACCCCTCCACTTT.

The chain couples TRBV3-1 (or the pseudogene TRBV3-2) to TRBJ1-1, with 9 nucleotides matching TRBD1. V dropped 1 base and J dropped 1; count of bases not matched to a gene: 7. Germline CDR1 reads LGHDT; CDR2 reads YNNKEL (reference sequence). There are 17 residues in the CDR3. CDR3 in amino acids: CASSQVNRGRGNTEAFF. For the CDR3, the DNA is TGTGCCAGCAGCCAAGTTAACAGGGGGCGCGGGAACACTGAAGCTTTCTTT.

V is TRBV9 and J is TRBJ2-2; the match to TRBD1 covers 7 bases. There are 16 residues in the CDR3. The germline CDR1 and CDR2 sequences are SGDLS and YYNGEE. Germline trimming cut 3 bases from V and 0 bases from J; bases unmatched to any gene: 5. The CDR3 coding sequence is TGTGCCAGCAGCGCCGTAGACAGGGCGAACACCGGGGAGCTGTTTTTT. It yields the protein CASSAVDRANTGELFF.

This clone was seen a single time. The rearrangement joins TRBV24-1 to TRBJ2-1, with 13 bases that match TRBD2. The CDR3 is 17 residues long. J was trimmed by 0 bases and V by 7 bases; bases with no gene match: 5. Germline CDR1 reads KGHDR; CDR2 reads SFDVKD. This CDR3 is CATSGTSGTRSYNEQFF. CDR3 sequence (DNA): TGTGCCACCAGCGGGACTAGCGGGACCCGCTCCTACAATGAGCAGTTCTTC.

The rearrangement joins TRBV10-1 to TRBJ2-7, with D unclear. CDR3 length: 14 residues. Germline loops: CDR1 WNHNN, CDR2 SYGVQD (reference sequence). Between the trimmed V and J ends, which lost 7 bases and 4 bases, there was a span of 17 bases. This CDR3 is CASTEDRVPYEQYV. CDR3 DNA sequence: TGCGCCAGCACCGAGGATCGGGTACCGTACGAGCAGTACGTC.

In regard to this clone: Other nucleotide sequences in the sample specify the same CDR3. The chain links TRBV7-9 to TRBJ2-3, with 11 bases fitting TRBD1. The CDR3 covers 16 residues. Germline CDR1 reads SEHNR; CDR2 reads FQNEAQ (reference sequence). Trimming at V came to 4 bases and at J to 3 bases, leaving 6 bases not matched to a gene. The CDR3 DNA reads as TGTGCCAGCAGCTCCTCCGGGACAGGGGGAACAGATACGCAGTATTTT. Protein sequence: CASSSSGTGGTDTQYF.

The chain uses TRBV2 and TRBJ1-5; no firm D call. From germline, CDR1 is SNHLY and CDR2 FYNNEI. CDR3 length: 13 amino acids. Trimming pared 9 bases from V and 7 bases from J, leaving 16 bases between. The DNA of the CDR3 is TGTGCCAGTCAGGAGGGTCCAAGACAGCCCCAGCATTTT. Protein: CASQEGPRQPQHF. Drawing the rest from reference TRBV2 and TRBJ1-5, the complete variable domain is EPEVTQTPSHQVTQMGQEVILRCVPISNHLYFYWYRQILGQKVEFLVSFYNNEISEKSEIFDDQFSVERPDGSNFTLKIRSTKLEDSAMYFCASQEGPRQPQHFGDGTRLSIL.

As to this clone: Compared with germline, one end of the junction differs, possibly owing to a read error. The chain carries TRBV5-1 and TRBJ2-1, with 12 bases lining up with TRBD2. Germline CDR1 is SGHRS and CDR2 is YFSETQ. CDR3 length: 14 residues. The CDR3: CASSAGLAGNEQFF. The CDR3, as DNA: TGTGCCAGCAGCGCGGGACTAGCGGGCAATGAGCAGTTCTTC.

In this sample, this clone turned up once. The rearrangement links TRBV4-3 to TRBJ2-3, with TRBD2 matching 7 bases. V lost 0 bases, J lost 3 bases, and 9 bases stayed unmatched. CDR3 length: 17 residues. CDR1 and CDR2 (germline): LGHNA, YSLEER. CDR3 region: CASSQERQRGGTDTQYF. CDR3 bases: TGCGCCAGCAGCCAAGAAAGGCAGCGGGGAGGGACAGATACGCAGTATTTT.

This chain's CDR3 is CSAGTYEKLFF. The CDR3 DNA reads as TGCAGTGCGGGGACTTACGAAAAACTGTTTTTT. The V and J genes are TRBV20-1 and TRBJ1-4; the D gene is possibly TRBD1 (5 bases). The CDR3 is made up of 11 amino acids. Looked up from germline, CDR1 is DFQATT and CDR2 is SNEGSKA (reference sequence). The V and J ends lost 6 bases and 8 bases respectively, with 10 bases between them.

This chain uses TRBV5-4 with TRBJ2-1; 10 nucleotides line up with TRBD2. This CDR3 comprises 14 residues. In germline, CDR1 is SGHNT, CDR2 YYREEE (reference sequence). The ends lost 1 base at V and 8 bases at J; junction bases unmatched: 3. The CDR3 sequence is CASSLTSGDDEQFF. In DNA, the CDR3 is TGTGCCAGCAGCTTGACTAGCGGGGATGATGAGCAGTTCTTC.

The chain employs TRBV7-2 and TRBJ1-1; 7 bases line up with TRBD1. The CDR3 length is 14 residues. The V gene's germline CDR1 is SGHTA and CDR2 FQGNSA. V shed 1 base and J 6 bases; nucleotides not matched to a gene: 5. The CDR3 spells CASSLGMTGPEAFF. DNA of the CDR3: TGTGCCAGCAGCTTAGGGATGACAGGGCCTGAAGCTTTCTTT.

This chain links TRBV7-6 with TRBJ2-1, with TRBD1 identical over 7 bases. Germline lookup yields CDR1 SGHVS and CDR2 FNYEAQ. The CDR3 extends over 19 amino acids. Germline trimming cut 2 bases from V and 4 bases from J; bases unmatched to any gene: 17. The CDR3 sequence: CASSLRFSVGTAFYNEQFF. CDR3 DNA sequence: TGTGCCAGCAGCTTAAGGTTCAGTGTAGGGACAGCCTTTTACAATGAGCAGTTCTTC.

The V call is TRBV30, the J call TRBJ2-2, with D perhaps TRBD2 (6 bases). Trimming stripped 2 bases from V and 7 bases from J, with 11 bases between. The germline V gene encodes CDR1 GTSNPN and CDR2 SVGIG (reference sequence). The CDR3 spans 13 residues. This chain's CDR3 is CAWSRGGGGELFF. In DNA form, the CDR3 reads TGTGCCTGGAGTCGGGGAGGCGGCGGGGAGCTGTTTTTT.

This clone is a singleton in its sample. Relative to the germline gene, one junction end is altered; a read error may explain this. The chain carries TRBV5-1 and TRBJ1-2; 12 bases are a match to TRBD1. The CDR3 covers 15 residues. Germline CDR1 SGHRS, CDR2 YFSETQ. For the CDR3, the DNA is TGTGCCAGCAGCTTGGGGACAGGGGGCGGAGATGGCTACACCTTC. It specifies CASSLGTGGGDGYTF.